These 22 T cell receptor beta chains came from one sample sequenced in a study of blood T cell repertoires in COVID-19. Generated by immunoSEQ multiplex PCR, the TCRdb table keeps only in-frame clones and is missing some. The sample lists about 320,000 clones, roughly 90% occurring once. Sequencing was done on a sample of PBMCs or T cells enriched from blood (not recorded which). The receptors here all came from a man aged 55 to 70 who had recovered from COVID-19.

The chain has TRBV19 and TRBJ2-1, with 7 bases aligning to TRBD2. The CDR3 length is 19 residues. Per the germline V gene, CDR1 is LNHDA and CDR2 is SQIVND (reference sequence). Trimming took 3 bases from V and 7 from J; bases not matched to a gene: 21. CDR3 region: CASSMTPLDSGGLRNEQFF. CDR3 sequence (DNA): TGTGCCAGTAGTATGACCCCCTTAGACTCGGGAGGTCTTCGGAATGAGCAGTTCTTC.

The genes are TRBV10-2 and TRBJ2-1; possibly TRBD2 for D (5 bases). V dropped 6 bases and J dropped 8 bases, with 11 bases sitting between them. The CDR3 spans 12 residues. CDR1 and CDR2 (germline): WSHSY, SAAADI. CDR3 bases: TGCGCCAGCAGCGAGGCCGGGGATGAGCAGTTCTTC. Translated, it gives CASSEAGDEQFF.

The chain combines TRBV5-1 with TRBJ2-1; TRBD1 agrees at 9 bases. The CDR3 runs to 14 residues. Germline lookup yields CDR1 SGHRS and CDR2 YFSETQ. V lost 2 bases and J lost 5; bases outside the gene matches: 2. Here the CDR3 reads CASSFGQGNNEQFF. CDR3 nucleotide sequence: TGCGCCAGCAGCTTTGGACAGGGGAACAATGAGCAGTTCTTC.

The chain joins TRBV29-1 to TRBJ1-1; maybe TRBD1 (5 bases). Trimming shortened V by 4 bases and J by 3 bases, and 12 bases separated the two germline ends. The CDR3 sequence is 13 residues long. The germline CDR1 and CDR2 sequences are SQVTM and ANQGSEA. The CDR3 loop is CSVGDRTYTEAFF. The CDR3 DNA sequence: TGCAGCGTTGGAGACAGAACCTACACTGAAGCTTTCTTT.

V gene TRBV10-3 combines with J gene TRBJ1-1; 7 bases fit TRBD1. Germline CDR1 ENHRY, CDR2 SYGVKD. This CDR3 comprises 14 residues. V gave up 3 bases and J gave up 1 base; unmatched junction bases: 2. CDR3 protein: CAISDRQGNTEAFF. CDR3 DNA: TGTGCCATCAGTGACCGACAGGGGAACACTGAAGCTTTCTTT.

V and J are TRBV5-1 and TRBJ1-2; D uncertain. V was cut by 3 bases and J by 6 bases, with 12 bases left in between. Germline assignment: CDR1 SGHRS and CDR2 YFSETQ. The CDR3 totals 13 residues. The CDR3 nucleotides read TGCGCCAGCAGCTGGGCCGAGAACAATGGCTACACCTTC. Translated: CASSWAENNGYTF. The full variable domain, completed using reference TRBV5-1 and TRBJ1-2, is KAGVTQTPRYLIKTRGQQVTLSCSPISGHRSVSWYQQTPGQGLQFLFEYFSETQRNKGNFPGRFSGRQFSNSRSEMNVSTLELGDSALYLCASSWAENNGYTFGSGTRLTVV.

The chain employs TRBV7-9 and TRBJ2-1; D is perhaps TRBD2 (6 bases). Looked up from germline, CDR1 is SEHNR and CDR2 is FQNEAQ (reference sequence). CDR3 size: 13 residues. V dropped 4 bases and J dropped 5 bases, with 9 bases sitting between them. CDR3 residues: CASSSGLHNEQFF. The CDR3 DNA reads TGTGCCAGCAGCTCGGGACTCCACAATGAGCAGTTCTTC.

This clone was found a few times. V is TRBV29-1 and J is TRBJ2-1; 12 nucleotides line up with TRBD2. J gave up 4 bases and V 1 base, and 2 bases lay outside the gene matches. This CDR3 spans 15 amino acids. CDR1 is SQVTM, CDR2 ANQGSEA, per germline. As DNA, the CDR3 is TGCAGCGTTGAAGGCGGGACTAGCGGGTACAATGAGCAGTTCTTC. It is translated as CSVEGGTSGYNEQFF.

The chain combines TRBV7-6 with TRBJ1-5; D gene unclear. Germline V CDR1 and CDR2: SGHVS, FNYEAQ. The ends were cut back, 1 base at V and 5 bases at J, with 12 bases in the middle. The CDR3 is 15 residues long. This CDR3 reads CASSLEAGTDQPQHF. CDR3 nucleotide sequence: TGTGCCAGCAGCTTAGAGGCGGGTACCGATCAGCCCCAGCATTTT.

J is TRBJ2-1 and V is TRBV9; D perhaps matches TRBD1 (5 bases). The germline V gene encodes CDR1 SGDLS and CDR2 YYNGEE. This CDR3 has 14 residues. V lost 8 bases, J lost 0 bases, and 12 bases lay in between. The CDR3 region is CASAQGRSYNEQFF. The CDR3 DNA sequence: TGTGCCAGTGCTCAGGGCCGCTCCTACAATGAGCAGTTCTTC.

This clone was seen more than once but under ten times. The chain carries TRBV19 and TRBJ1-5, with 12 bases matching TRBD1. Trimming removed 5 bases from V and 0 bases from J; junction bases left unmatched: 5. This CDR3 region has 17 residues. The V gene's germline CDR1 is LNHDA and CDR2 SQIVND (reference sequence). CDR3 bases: TGTGCCAGTAGTTGGGGGACAGGGGGCCGTAGCAATCAGCCCCAGCATTTT. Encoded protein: CASSWGTGGRSNQPQHF.

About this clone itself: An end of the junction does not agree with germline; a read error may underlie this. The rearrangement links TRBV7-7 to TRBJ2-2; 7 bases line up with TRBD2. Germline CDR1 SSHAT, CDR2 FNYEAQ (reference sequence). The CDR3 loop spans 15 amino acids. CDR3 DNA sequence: TGTGCTAGCAGCTTAATAGCGGGTACCACCGGGGAGCTGTTTTTT. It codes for CASSLIAGTTGELFF.

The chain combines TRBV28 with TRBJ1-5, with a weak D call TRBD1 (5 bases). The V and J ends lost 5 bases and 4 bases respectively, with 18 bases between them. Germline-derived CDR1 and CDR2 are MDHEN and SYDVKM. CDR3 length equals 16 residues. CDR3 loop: CASSPRSRSGNQPQHF. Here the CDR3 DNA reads TGTGCCAGCAGTCCCAGGTCCCGATCAGGGAATCAGCCCCAGCATTTT.

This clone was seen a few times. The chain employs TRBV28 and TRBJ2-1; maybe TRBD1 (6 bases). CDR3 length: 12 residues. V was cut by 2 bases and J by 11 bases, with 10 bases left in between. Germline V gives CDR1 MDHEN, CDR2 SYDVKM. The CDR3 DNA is TGTGCCAGCAGTTTAGTCGGGGACAAGCAGTTCTTC. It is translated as CASSLVGDKQFF.

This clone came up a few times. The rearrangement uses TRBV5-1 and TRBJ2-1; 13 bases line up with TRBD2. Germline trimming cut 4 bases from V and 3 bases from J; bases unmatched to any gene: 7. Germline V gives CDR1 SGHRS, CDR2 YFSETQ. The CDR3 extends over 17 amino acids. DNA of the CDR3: TGCGCCAGCAGCCAAGGACTAGCGGGAGTGGGCTACAATGAGCAGTTCTTC. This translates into CASSQGLAGVGYNEQFF.

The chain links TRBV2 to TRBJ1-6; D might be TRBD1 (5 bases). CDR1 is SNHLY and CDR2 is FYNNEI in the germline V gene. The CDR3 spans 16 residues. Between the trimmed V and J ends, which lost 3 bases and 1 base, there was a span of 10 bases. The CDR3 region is CASSEGGRSYNSPLHF. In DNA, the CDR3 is TGTGCCAGCAGTGAGGGGGGTAGGTCCTATAATTCACCCCTCCACTTT.

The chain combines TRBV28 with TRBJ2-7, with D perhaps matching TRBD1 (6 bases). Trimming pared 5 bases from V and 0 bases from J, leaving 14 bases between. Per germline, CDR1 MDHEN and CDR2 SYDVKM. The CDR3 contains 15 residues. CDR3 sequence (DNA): TGTGCCAGCAGTATAGGGACATCTCTCTCCTACGAGCAGTACTTC. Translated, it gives CASSIGTSLSYEQYF. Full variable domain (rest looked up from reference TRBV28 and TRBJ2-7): DVKVTQSSRYLVKRTGEKVFLECVQDMDHENMFWYRQDPGLGLRLIYFSYDVKMKEKGDIPEGYSVSREKKERFSLILESASTNQTSMYLCASSIGTSLSYEQYFGPGTRLTVT.

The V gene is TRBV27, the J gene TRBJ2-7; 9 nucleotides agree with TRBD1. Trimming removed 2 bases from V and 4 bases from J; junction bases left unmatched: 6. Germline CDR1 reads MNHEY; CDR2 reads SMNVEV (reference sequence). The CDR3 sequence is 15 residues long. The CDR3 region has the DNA TGTGCCAGCAGTTTAGCCGGGACAGGGTATTACGAGCAGTACTTC. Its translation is CASSLAGTGYYEQYF.

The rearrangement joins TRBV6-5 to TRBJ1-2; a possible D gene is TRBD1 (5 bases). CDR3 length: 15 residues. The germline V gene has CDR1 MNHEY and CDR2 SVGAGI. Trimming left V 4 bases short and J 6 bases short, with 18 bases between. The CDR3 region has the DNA TGTGCCAGCAGTTCCGGGCGCGAGGCAGGGCATGGCTACACCTTC. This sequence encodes CASSSGREAGHGYTF.

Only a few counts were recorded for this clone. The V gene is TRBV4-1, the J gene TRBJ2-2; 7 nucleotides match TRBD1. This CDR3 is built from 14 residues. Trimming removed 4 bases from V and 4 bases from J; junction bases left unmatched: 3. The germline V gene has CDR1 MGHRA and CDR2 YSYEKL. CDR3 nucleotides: TGCGCCAGCAGCCGGGGACAGACCACCGGGGAGCTGTTTTTT. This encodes CASSRGQTTGELFF.

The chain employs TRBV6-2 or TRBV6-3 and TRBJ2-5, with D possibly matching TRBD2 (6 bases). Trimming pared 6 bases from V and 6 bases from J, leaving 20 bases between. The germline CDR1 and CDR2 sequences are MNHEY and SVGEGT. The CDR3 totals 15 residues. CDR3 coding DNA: TGTGCCAGCAGCCCAGCCGGGGCGGGACCTCAGACCCAGTACTTC. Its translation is CASSPAGAGPQTQYF.

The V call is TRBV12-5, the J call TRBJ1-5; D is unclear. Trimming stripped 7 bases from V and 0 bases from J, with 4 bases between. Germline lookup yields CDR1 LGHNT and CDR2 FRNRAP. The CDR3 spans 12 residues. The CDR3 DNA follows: TGTGCTAGTGCCATTAGCAATCAGCCCCAGCATTTT. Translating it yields CASAISNQPQHF.